This is a list of T cell receptor beta chains from one sample in a study of blood T cell repertoires in COVID-19. TCRdb's table, derived via immunoSEQ multiplex PCR, lists solely in-frame clones and lacks some. The sample records a few hundred thousand clones, nearly 90% being singletons. Specimen: PBMCs or T cells enriched from blood (not recorded which). The origin of the receptors is a man under 40 who had been exposed to COVID-19. The CDR3 runs from the conserved cysteine through the conserved F or W. A D gene is named only where the DNA matches it firmly. Only part of the rows carry a size: once, few, many, or a class if the clone is expanded.

v_gene: TRBV11-2
abundance: -
d_gene: -
j_gene: TRBJ1-5
CDR3nt: TGTGCCAGCAGCTTACTCGGGTCGGGTCAGCCCCAGCATTTT
CDR3aa: CASSLLGSGQPQHF

v_gene: TRBV3-1/TRBV3-2
abundance: once
d_gene: -
j_gene: TRBJ1-6
CDR3nt: TGTGCCAGCAGCCCTAGCTCCTATAATTCACCCCTCCACTTT
CDR3aa: CASSPSSYNSPLHF

v_gene: TRBV29-1
abundance: -
d_gene: TRBD1
j_gene: TRBJ1-4
CDR3nt: TGCAGCGCCACCACTACAGGGGCAACTAATGAAAAACTGTTTTTT
CDR3aa: CSATTTGATNEKLFF

v_gene: TRBV7-7
abundance: -
d_gene: TRBD1
j_gene: TRBJ2-2
CDR3nt: TGTGCCAGCAGCCTCCGACAGGGGGCGGCCGGGGAGCTGTTTTTT
CDR3aa: CASSLRQGAAGELFF

v_gene: TRBV5-6
abundance: -
d_gene: -
j_gene: TRBJ2-3
CDR3nt: TGTGCCAGCAGCGACCCTCGGGGGAGCACAGATACGCAGTATTTT
CDR3aa: CASSDPRGSTDTQYF

v_gene: TRBV6-1
abundance: -
d_gene: TRBD1
j_gene: TRBJ1-5
CDR3nt: TGTGCCAGCAGTGGGGACAGGGGAGGTAGCAATCAGCCCCAGCATTTT
CDR3aa: CASSGDRGGSNQPQHF

v_gene: TRBV7-2
abundance: -
d_gene: TRBD1
j_gene: TRBJ1-5
CDR3nt: TGTGCCAGCAGCTCGAACAGGGGAGGTAGCAATCAGCCCCAGCATTTT
CDR3aa: CASSSNRGGSNQPQHF

v_gene: TRBV5-4
abundance: -
d_gene: -
j_gene: TRBJ1-4
CDR3nt: TGTGCCAGCAAAGTACAGGCAACTAATGAAAAACTGTTTTTT
CDR3aa: CASKVQATNEKLFF

v_gene: TRBV7-6
abundance: once
d_gene: -
j_gene: TRBJ2-7
CDR3nt: TGTGCCAGCAGCTTCGGGAATCCCTACGAGCAGTACTTC
CDR3aa: CASSFGNPYEQYF

v_gene: TRBV19
abundance: -
d_gene: -
j_gene: TRBJ1-5
CDR3nt: TGTGCCAGTAAAAGAGGGCCGTACGATCAGCCCCAGCATTTT
CDR3aa: CASKRGPYDQPQHF

v_gene: TRBV9
abundance: -
d_gene: TRBD1
j_gene: TRBJ2-2
CDR3nt: TGTGCCAGCAGCGTGAGGGACAGGGGGGCCGGGGAGCTGTTTTTT
CDR3aa: CASSVRDRGAGELFF

v_gene: TRBV2
abundance: -
d_gene: -
j_gene: TRBJ2-7
CDR3nt: TGTGCCAGCAGGGCTAACTTAGGGGTGGTGGACGAGCAGTACTTC
CDR3aa: CASRANLGVVDEQYF

v_gene: TRBV5-6
abundance: once
d_gene: -
j_gene: TRBJ2-5
CDR3nt: TGTGCCAGCAGCTTGAACAGGGTAAAGACCCAGTACTTC
CDR3aa: CASSLNRVKTQYF

v_gene: TRBV2
abundance: -
d_gene: -
j_gene: TRBJ1-1
CDR3nt: TGTGCCAGCAGTGAGAACAGCCAGAACACTGAAGCTTTCTTT
CDR3aa: CASSENSQNTEAFF

v_gene: TRBV11-2
abundance: few
d_gene: -
j_gene: TRBJ1-3
CDR3nt: TGTGCCAGCAGCTTAGAAGTCAACAGGGTTGGAAACACCATATATTTT
CDR3aa: CASSLEVNRVGNTIYF

v_gene: TRBV6-1
abundance: -
d_gene: -
j_gene: TRBJ1-6
CDR3nt: TGTGCCAGCAGTGAACAGGGGCCTTGGGGACCCCTCCACTTT
CDR3aa: CASSEQGPWGPLHF

v_gene: TRBV4-1
abundance: -
d_gene: -
j_gene: TRBJ1-1
CDR3nt: TGCGCCAGCAGCCATTATCAGACAGGGAACACTGAAGCTTTCTTT
CDR3aa: CASSHYQTGNTEAFF

v_gene: TRBV18
abundance: -
d_gene: TRBD1
j_gene: TRBJ2-7
CDR3nt: TGTGCCAGCTCACCACCGTCTCGGGACAGGTTCTACGAGCAGTACTTC
CDR3aa: CASSPPSRDRFYEQYF

v_gene: TRBV12-5
abundance: -
d_gene: -
j_gene: TRBJ1-5
CDR3nt: TGTGCTAGTGGGCCGGACAGATACAATCAGCCCCAGCATTTT
CDR3aa: CASGPDRYNQPQHF

v_gene: TRBV4-1
abundance: -
d_gene: TRBD1
j_gene: TRBJ2-1
CDR3nt: TGCGCCAGCAGCCGGGGGACAGGGTGGTACAATGAGCAGTTCTTC
CDR3aa: CASSRGTGWYNEQFF

v_gene: TRBV13
abundance: -
d_gene: -
j_gene: TRBJ2-3
CDR3nt: TGTGCCAGCAGCTTAGGGGGGCGGCGCACAGATACGCAGTATTTT
CDR3aa: CASSLGGRRTDTQYF

v_gene: TRBV4-1
abundance: -
d_gene: TRBD2
j_gene: TRBJ2-3
CDR3nt: TGCGCCAGCAGCCAAGAAGGGGGACTAGCGGGGCGCACAGATACGCAGTATTTT
CDR3aa: CASSQEGGLAGRTDTQYF

v_gene: TRBV12-3/TRBV12-4
abundance: once
d_gene: -
j_gene: TRBJ2-1
CDR3nt: TGTGCCAGCAGTTTACTTAATGAGCAGTTCTTC
CDR3aa: CASSLLNEQFF

v_gene: TRBV29-1
abundance: -
d_gene: -
j_gene: TRBJ1-2
CDR3nt: TGCAGCGTTGAAGGGACAACAACTAACTATGGCTACACCTTC
CDR3aa: CSVEGTTTNYGYTF

v_gene: TRBV5-1
abundance: -
d_gene: TRBD1
j_gene: TRBJ1-4
CDR3nt: TGCGCCAGCAGCCAAATGGGACAGACTAATGAAAAACTGTTTTTT
CDR3aa: CASSQMGQTNEKLFF

v_gene: TRBV4-3
abundance: -
d_gene: TRBD2
j_gene: TRBJ2-3
CDR3nt: TGCGCCAGCAGCCAAGTTAATTTGGGACTACCCGGCCACCCAGATACGCAGTATTTT
CDR3aa: CASSQVNLGLPGHPDTQYF

v_gene: TRBV7-9
abundance: -
d_gene: -
j_gene: TRBJ1-2
CDR3nt: TGTGCCAGCCACCACTCGGCCGGGGTCACCTATGGCTACACCTTC
CDR3aa: CASHHSAGVTYGYTF

v_gene: TRBV6-5
abundance: -
d_gene: -
j_gene: TRBJ1-2
CDR3nt: TGTGCCAGCAGTTCCGGAACCAGAGTGGCGGGGAGCTACACCTTC
CDR3aa: CASSSGTRVAGSYTF

v_gene: TRBV5-1
abundance: -
d_gene: TRBD1
j_gene: TRBJ1-1
CDR3nt: TGCGCCAGCAGCAACCAGGGGGCGTTTAAGACTGAAGCTTTCTTT
CDR3aa: CASSNQGAFKTEAFF

v_gene: TRBV7-2
abundance: -
d_gene: TRBD1
j_gene: TRBJ2-1
CDR3nt: TGTGCCAGCAGCCTCCAAATCAGGGGGAATGAGCAGTTCTTC
CDR3aa: CASSLQIRGNEQFF

v_gene: TRBV30
abundance: -
d_gene: -
j_gene: TRBJ1-3
CDR3nt: TGTGCCTGGAGTGTTAGCCAGGGAGGAAACACCATATATTTT
CDR3aa: CAWSVSQGGNTIYF

v_gene: TRBV21-1
abundance: few
d_gene: -
j_gene: TRBJ2-5
CDR3nt: TGTGCCAGCAGCAAGCGGGGGGCCTCCGGGACAGGGCTTCGTAAGACCCAGTACTTC
CDR3aa: CASSKRGASGTGLRKTQYF

v_gene: TRBV9
abundance: -
d_gene: -
j_gene: TRBJ2-1
CDR3nt: TGTGCCAGCAGCGTAACACTTACAGACAGTAAGGAGCAGTTCTTC
CDR3aa: CASSVTLTDSKEQFF

v_gene: TRBV6-5
abundance: -
d_gene: TRBD1
j_gene: TRBJ1-1
CDR3nt: TGTGCCAGCAGCCCCCCCGGGACAGCCCCCGAGGGAGCTTTCTTT
CDR3aa: CASSPPGTAPEGAFF